This T cell receptor beta chain was sequenced for a study of blood T cell repertoires in COVID-19. Study-wide context: From T cells, B-cell-depleted T cells, or PBMCs came the material, which was cDNA or gDNA.

V dropped 4 bases and J dropped 8 bases, with 12 bases sitting between them. The CDR3 loop spans 12 amino acids. In germline, CDR1 is SQVTM, CDR2 ANQGSEA. As originally analysed: Amplification of reference gene primers provided the estimated nucleated cell counts. Profiled with immunoSEQ multiplex PCR; TCRdb holds only in-frame clones, not every one. That table furnishes V, J and clone size, whereas the DNA furnished D and trimming. The sample has 200,000 to 300,000 clones, about 89% seen once. Which cohort a participant joined came from the clinical history participants gave. Recovered status in Cohort 3 required two negative PCRs, clearance, or symptom resolution. This clone was detected only once.

V and J are TRBV29-1 and TRBJ2-4, with D possibly TRBD2 on 6 matching bases. This clonotype was sampled from a man aged 35-49 years who had recovered from COVID-19. Sequenced sample: PBMCs or T cells enriched from blood (not recorded which). CDR3 bases: TGCAGCGTTGTTGGAGGGCCTGACATTCAGTACTTC. Translation gives CSVVGGPDIQYF.